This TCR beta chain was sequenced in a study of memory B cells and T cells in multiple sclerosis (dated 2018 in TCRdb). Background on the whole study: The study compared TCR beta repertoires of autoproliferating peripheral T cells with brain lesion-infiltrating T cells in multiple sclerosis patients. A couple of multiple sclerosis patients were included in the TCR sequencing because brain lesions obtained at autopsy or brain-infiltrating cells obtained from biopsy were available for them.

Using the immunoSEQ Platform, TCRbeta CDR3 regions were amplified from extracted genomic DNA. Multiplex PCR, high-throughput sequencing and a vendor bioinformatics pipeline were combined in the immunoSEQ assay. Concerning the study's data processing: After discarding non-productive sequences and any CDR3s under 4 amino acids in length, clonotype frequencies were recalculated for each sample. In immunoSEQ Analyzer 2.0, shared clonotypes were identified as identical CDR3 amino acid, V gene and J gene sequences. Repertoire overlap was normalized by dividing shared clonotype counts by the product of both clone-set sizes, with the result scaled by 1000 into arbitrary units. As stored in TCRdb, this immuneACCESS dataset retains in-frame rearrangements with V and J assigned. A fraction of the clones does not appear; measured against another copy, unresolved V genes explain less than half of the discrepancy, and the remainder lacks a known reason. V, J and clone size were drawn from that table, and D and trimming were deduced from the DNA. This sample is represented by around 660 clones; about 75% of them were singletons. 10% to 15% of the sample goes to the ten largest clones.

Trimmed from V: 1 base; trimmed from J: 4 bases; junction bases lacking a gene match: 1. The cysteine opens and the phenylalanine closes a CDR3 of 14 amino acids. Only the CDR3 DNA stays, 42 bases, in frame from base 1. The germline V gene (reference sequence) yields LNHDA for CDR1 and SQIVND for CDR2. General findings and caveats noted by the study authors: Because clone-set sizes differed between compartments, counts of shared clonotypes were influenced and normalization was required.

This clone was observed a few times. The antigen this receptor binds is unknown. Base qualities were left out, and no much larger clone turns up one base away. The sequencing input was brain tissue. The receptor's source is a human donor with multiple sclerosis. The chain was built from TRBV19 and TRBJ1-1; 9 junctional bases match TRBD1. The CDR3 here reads CASSIAQGATEAFF. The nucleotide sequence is TGTGCCAGTAGTATAGCACAGGGGGCCACTGAAGCTTTCTTT.